This is a list of T cell receptor beta chains from one sample in a study of cytomegalovirus exposure and HLA in healthy donors. Clones were read by immunoSEQ multiplex PCR, and TCRdb kept only the in-frame ones, dropping some. This table has 65,000 to 80,000 clones, 60% to 85% appearing once. Sequencing was done on a sample of PBMCs. Receptor source: a woman between 35 and 50 years old in good health and CMV-seropositive. Both conserved end residues are part of each CDR3. A D gene is named only where the DNA matches it firmly. The size entry is marked missing in some rows and otherwise reads once, few, many or a size class.

V gene: TRBV5-1
clone size: -
D gene: TRBD1
J gene: TRBJ2-7
CDR3 DNA: TGCGCCAGCAGTCCTGCCGGGACAGGGATCTACGAGCAGTACTTC
CDR3 protein: CASSPAGTGIYEQYF

V gene: TRBV4-2
clone size: -
D gene: -
J gene: TRBJ2-7
CDR3 DNA: TGTGCCAGCAGCCAAGACCCAGGGTCCCCTGCCTACGAGCAGTACTTC
CDR3 protein: CASSQDPGSPAYEQYF

V gene: TRBV14
clone size: -
D gene: TRBD2
J gene: TRBJ2-3
CDR3 DNA: TGTGCCAGCAGCCAAGGTGGACTAGCGGATACAGATACGCAGTATTTT
CDR3 protein: CASSQGGLADTDTQYF

V gene: TRBV30
clone size: -
D gene: -
J gene: TRBJ1-2
CDR3 DNA: TGTGCCTATACCCTCGGTCCGAGGAGCACCTTC
CDR3 protein: CAYTLGPRSTF

V gene: TRBV27
clone size: -
D gene: -
J gene: TRBJ2-7
CDR3 DNA: TGTGCCAGCAGTTCTTCCTCGGTCCCCCCGCGCTACGAGCAGTACTTC
CDR3 protein: CASSSSSVPPRYEQYF

V gene: TRBV27
clone size: -
D gene: TRBD1
J gene: TRBJ2-7
CDR3 DNA: TGTGCCAGCAGTTGGACAGGATACGAGCAGTACTTC
CDR3 protein: CASSWTGYEQYF

V gene: TRBV7-8
clone size: -
D gene: -
J gene: TRBJ1-4
CDR3 DNA: TGTGCCAGCCGGCAGGGGCTCGGCGAAAAACTGTTTTTT
CDR3 protein: CASRQGLGEKLFF

V gene: TRBV4-1
clone size: -
D gene: -
J gene: TRBJ1-2
CDR3 DNA: TGCGCCAGCAGCCATGCGGGGGCGCAGGATGGCTACACCTTC
CDR3 protein: CASSHAGAQDGYTF

V gene: TRBV4-1
clone size: -
D gene: -
J gene: TRBJ1-5
CDR3 DNA: TGCGCCAGCAGCCCCGGACAGTATAGCAATCAGCCCCAGCATTTT
CDR3 protein: CASSPGQYSNQPQHF

V gene: TRBV18
clone size: -
D gene: -
J gene: TRBJ1-1
CDR3 DNA: TGTGCCAGCTCACCACGTTTGGGGGCGGACACTGAAGCTTTCTTT
CDR3 protein: CASSPRLGADTEAFF

V gene: TRBV29-1
clone size: -
D gene: TRBD2
J gene: TRBJ2-1
CDR3 DNA: TGCAGCGTTGAAGGGGCAAGGAGGGCGGGAGGTCAAGGGGAGCAGTTCTTC
CDR3 protein: CSVEGARRAGGQGEQFF

V gene: TRBV6-5
clone size: -
D gene: -
J gene: TRBJ2-1
CDR3 DNA: TGTGCCAGCAGTTACTCCCCAGGGAGGTATGAGCAGTTCTTC
CDR3 protein: CASSYSPGRYEQFF

V gene: TRBV7-6
clone size: few
D gene: -
J gene: TRBJ2-5
CDR3 DNA: TGTGCCAGCAGCTTACTGGCGGGTGAAGGGACCCAGTACTTC
CDR3 protein: CASSLLAGEGTQYF

V gene: TRBV13
clone size: -
D gene: -
J gene: TRBJ1-2
CDR3 DNA: TGTGCCAGCAGCTTAGGCCGTCAGGGTGACTATGGCTACACCTTC
CDR3 protein: CASSLGRQGDYGYTF

V gene: TRBV2
clone size: -
D gene: -
J gene: TRBJ1-1
CDR3 DNA: TGTGCCAGCAGTGATTCCCCCCCAGACACAGGACGAGCTTTCTTT
CDR3 protein: CASSDSPPDTGRAFF

V gene: TRBV7-9
clone size: -
D gene: TRBD2
J gene: TRBJ2-3
CDR3 DNA: TGTGCCAGCAGCCCCGGGACTACGTCCATGACAGATACGCAGTATTTT
CDR3 protein: CASSPGTTSMTDTQYF